These T cell receptor beta chains were read from a single sample in a study of T cell responses to AZD1222 COVID-19 vaccine. TCRdb's table, derived via immunoSEQ multiplex PCR, lists solely in-frame clones and lacks some. The table lists about 100,000 clones, roughly nine tenths of them singletons. The source material was peripheral blood, sampled on day 0 of AZD1222 vaccination. All receptors derive from an adult in good health. CDR3s include the opening cysteine and the closing phenylalanine or tryptophan. D genes are given only for firm matches. Only some rows state a clone size, as once, few, many or a class for expanded clones.

clone_size	j_call	v_call	d_call	cdr3_aa	cdr3_nt
NA	TRBJ1-2	TRBV11-2	NA	CASSLGPNSYGYTF	TGTGCCAGCAGCTTAGGACCCAACAGCTATGGCTACACCTTC
NA	TRBJ2-1	TRBV11-1	NA	CASSIRGYGLYNEQFF	TGTGCCAGCAGTATCCGGGGGTATGGACTTTACAATGAGCAGTTCTTC
NA	TRBJ2-2	TRBV6-5	NA	CASSYPNTGELFF	TGTGCCAGCAGTTACCCGAACACCGGGGAGCTGTTTTTT
NA	TRBJ1-5	TRBV28	NA	CASSLDVSNQPQHF	TGTGCCAGCAGTTTGGACGTAAGCAATCAGCCCCAGCATTTT
NA	TRBJ1-1	TRBV7-8	NA	CASSLPDGKAFF	TGTGCCAGCAGCTTACCGGACGGAAAAGCTTTCTTT
NA	TRBJ1-6	TRBV4-2	NA	CASSQVYESPLHF	TGTGCCAGCAGCCAAGTTTATGAATCACCCCTCCACTTT
NA	TRBJ2-3	TRBV7-9	NA	CASSLGGLGFRPTDTQYF	TGTGCCAGCAGCTTAGGGGGATTGGGATTTAGACCCACAGATACGCAGTATTTT
NA	TRBJ1-1	TRBV6-5	TRBD1	CASSLTTGVNTEAFF	TGTGCCAGCAGCCTAACTACAGGGGTGAACACTGAAGCTTTCTTT
NA	TRBJ2-3	TRBV6-5	NA	CASRLQYRRTDTQYF	TGTGCCAGCAGACTACAGTACAGGAGGACGGATACGCAGTATTTT
NA	TRBJ1-5	TRBV6-5	NA	CASSWGGHQPQHF	TGTGCCAGCAGTTGGGGGGGGCATCAGCCCCAGCATTTT
once	TRBJ2-1	TRBV2	NA	CASSDGPNQFF	TGTGCCAGCAGCGACGGACCGAACCAGTTCTTC
NA	TRBJ1-2	TRBV15	NA	CATSTDRLANYGYTF	TGTGCCACCAGCACGGACCGATTAGCTAACTATGGCTACACCTTC
NA	TRBJ1-3	TRBV3-1/TRBV3-2	NA	CASSQEAKRNTIYF	TGTGCCAGCAGCCAAGAAGCGAAGCGAAACACCATATATTTT
NA	TRBJ2-5	TRBV4-2	NA	CASSQEAQQETQYF	TGTGCCAGCAGCCAAGAGGCACAGCAGGAGACCCAGTACTTC
NA	TRBJ1-5	TRBV7-9	TRBD1	CASSSTGGGNQPQHF	TGTGCCAGCAGTTCGACAGGGGGCGGTAATCAGCCCCAGCATTTT
NA	TRBJ2-5	TRBV5-5	NA	CASSGGTVTGETQYF	TGTGCCAGCAGCGGCGGGACCGTTACAGGGGAGACCCAGTACTTC
NA	TRBJ2-3	TRBV6-1	NA	CASSEFRGSTDTQYF	TGTGCCAGCAGTGAGTTCCGAGGGAGCACAGATACGCAGTATTTT
NA	TRBJ2-3	TRBV21-1	NA	CASSKGGDRVDTQYF	TGTGCCAGCAGCAAAGGTGGGGACAGGGTTGATACGCAGTATTTT
NA	TRBJ2-5	TRBV6-1	NA	CASSEGVFDTQYF	TGTGCCAGCAGTGAAGGGGTTTTTGATACCCAGTACTTC
once	TRBJ1-5	TRBV30	NA	CAWSTGIRQPQHF	TGTGCCTGGAGCACCGGGATACGCCAGCCCCAGCATTTT
NA	TRBJ1-1	TRBV6-5	TRBD1	CASSRQGLTEAFF	TGTGCCAGCAGCAGACAGGGATTGACTGAAGCTTTCTTT
NA	TRBJ2-6	TRBV29-1	NA	CSAGRGSGANVLTF	TGCAGCGCTGGACGGGGCTCTGGGGCCAACGTCCTGACTTTC
NA	TRBJ2-3	TRBV7-2	NA	CASSPLTGESTDTQYF	TGTGCCAGCAGCCCCCTCACGGGAGAGAGCACAGATACGCAGTATTTT
NA	TRBJ2-5	TRBV27	NA	CASSLSRVSFMYQETQYF	TGTGCCAGCAGTTTATCGAGAGTCAGTTTCATGTACCAAGAGACCCAGTACTTC
few	TRBJ1-2	TRBV5-1	TRBD1	CASSLEWQGAGYTF	TGCGCCAGCAGCTTGGAGTGGCAGGGGGCCGGCTACACCTTC
NA	TRBJ1-1	TRBV28	NA	CASSLRQFEAFF	TGTGCCAGCAGTTTACGCCAGTTTGAAGCTTTCTTT
NA	TRBJ1-1	TRBV3-1/TRBV3-2	TRBD1	CASSHGASGGADAFF	TGTGCCAGCAGCCACGGGGCATCAGGGGGCGCGGATGCTTTCTTT
NA	TRBJ2-1	TRBV7-9	TRBD1	CASSESNRGSYNEQFF	TGTGCCAGCAGCGAATCCAACAGGGGGTCCTACAATGAGCAGTTCTTC
NA	TRBJ1-2	TRBV5-1	TRBD1	CASSQDRVNGYTF	TGCGCCAGCAGCCAGGACAGGGTTAATGGCTACACCTTC
NA	TRBJ1-1	TRBV11-3	NA	CASSFDEVTEAFF	TGTGCCAGCAGCTTTGACGAAGTGACTGAAGCTTTCTTT
NA	TRBJ2-5	TRBV6-5	NA	CATRSPTGPQETQYF	TGTGCCACCAGATCCCCCACGGGTCCCCAAGAGACCCAGTACTTC
NA	TRBJ1-5	TRBV25-1	NA	CASSEGQTSNQPQHF	TGTGCCAGCAGTGAAGGCCAGACGAGCAATCAGCCCCAGCATTTT
NA	TRBJ2-5	TRBV6-5	TRBD1	CASTGTGIAGETQYF	TGTGCCAGCACTGGGACAGGGATTGCTGGGGAGACCCAGTACTTC
few	TRBJ2-1	TRBV4-2	NA	CASSQGSQPYNEQFF	TGTGCCAGCAGCCAAGGGAGCCAGCCCTACAATGAGCAGTTCTTC
NA	TRBJ1-1	TRBV19	NA	CASQDRRNTEAFF	TGTGCCAGCCAGGACAGAAGAAACACTGAAGCTTTCTTT